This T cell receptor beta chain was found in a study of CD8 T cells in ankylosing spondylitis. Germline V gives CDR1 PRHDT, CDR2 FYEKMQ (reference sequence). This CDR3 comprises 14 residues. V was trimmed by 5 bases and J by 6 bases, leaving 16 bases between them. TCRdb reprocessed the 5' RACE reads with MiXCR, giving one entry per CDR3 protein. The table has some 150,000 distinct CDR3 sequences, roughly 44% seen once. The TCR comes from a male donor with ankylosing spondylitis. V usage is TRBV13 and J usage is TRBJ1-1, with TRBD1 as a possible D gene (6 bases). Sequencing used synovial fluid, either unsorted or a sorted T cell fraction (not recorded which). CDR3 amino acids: CASSPRGGDPEAFF. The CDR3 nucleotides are TGTGCCAGCAGCCCCAGAGGGGGAGACCCTGAAGCTTTCTTT.